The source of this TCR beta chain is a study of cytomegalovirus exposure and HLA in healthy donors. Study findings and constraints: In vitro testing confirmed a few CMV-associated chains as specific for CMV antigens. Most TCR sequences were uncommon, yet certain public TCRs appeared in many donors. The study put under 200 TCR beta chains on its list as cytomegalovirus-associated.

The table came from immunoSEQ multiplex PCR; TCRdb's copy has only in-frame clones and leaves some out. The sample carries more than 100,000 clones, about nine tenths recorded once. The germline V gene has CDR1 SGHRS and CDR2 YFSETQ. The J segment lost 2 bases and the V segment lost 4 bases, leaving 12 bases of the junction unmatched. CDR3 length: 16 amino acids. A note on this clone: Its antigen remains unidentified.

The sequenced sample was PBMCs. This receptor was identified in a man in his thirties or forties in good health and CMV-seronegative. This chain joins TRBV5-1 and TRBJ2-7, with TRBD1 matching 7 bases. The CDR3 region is CASSPRTGHLPYEQYF. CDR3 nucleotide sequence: TGCGCCAGCAGCCCGCGGACAGGCCACTTACCCTACGAGCAGTACTTC.